This record looks at one T cell receptor beta chain sequence and its context. Antigen unknown. The sample originates from a study of T-cell memory formation after mild COVID-19. Study information: Most TCR clusters belonged to a single donor.

After 5'RACE with constant-segment primers, TCR alpha and TCR beta cDNA libraries carrying sample barcodes and UMIs were obtained. Each CDR3 protein gets one entry after TCRdb re-called the 5' RACE reads with MiXCR. This sample has about 350,000 distinct CDR3 sequences; 25% to 30% occur once, and the top ten carry about 14%. The CDR3 is 12 amino acids. Germline V gene sequence: CDR1 MNHNS, CDR2 SASEGT. V was pared by 4 bases and J by 12 bases, with 4 bases of the junction left unmatched. General study points: Among contracting clones, CD4+ were mainly CM/EM and CD8+ enriched in EMRA.

Input material: PBMCs or a T cell subset sorted from them (not recorded which). The sequence was collected from an adult woman who had mild COVID-19 (a few samples of this study predate the infection). Cell type and time point are not known. This chain joins TRBV6-1 and TRBJ1-5, with 9 bases fitting TRBD1. The CDR3 sequence is CASSGYRGLQHF. Here the CDR3 DNA reads TGTGCCAGCAGTGGTTACAGGGGGCTCCAGCATTTT.